The source of this T cell receptor beta chain is a study of blood T cell repertoires in COVID-19. Sequencing was performed with immunoSEQ multiplex PCR; in TCRdb, only in-frame clones are kept and a portion is missing. The data hold approximately 89,000 clones, with nearly 90% observed a single time. Germline CDR1 reads MNHEY; CDR2 reads SVGAGI. The CDR3 length is 14 residues. The V gene lost 6 bases and the J gene lost 1 base, with 12 bases spanning the gap. Sequencing was carried out using peripheral blood. The origin of this receptor is a man aged 65 to 79 with acute or convalescent COVID-19. The chain uses TRBV6-5 and TRBJ2-5, with TRBD2 as a possible D gene (6 bases). CDR3 region: CASRPPGLQETQYF. For the CDR3, the DNA is TGTGCCAGCAGGCCACCGGGACTCCAAGAGACCCAGTACTTC.